Listed below are T cell receptor beta chains from one sample, sequenced in a study of blood T cells in healthy people across ages. TCRdb re-analysed the 5' RACE reads in MiXCR, keeping a single row per CDR3 protein. The repertoire has 700,000 to 850,000 distinct CDR3 sequences, roughly 50% of them found once; the top ten carry about two fifths. The source material was blood. The receptors originated from an elderly man in good health. Both conserved end residues are part of each CDR3. A D gene is named only where the DNA matches it firmly. Clone size appears in some rows only: once, few, many, or a class for an expanded clone.

TRBD1	few	TRBV28	TRBJ2-2	TGTGCCAGCAGACAAGGGGGCTCGAACACCGGGGAGCTGTTTTTT	CASRQGGSNTGELFF
TRBD1	once	TRBV20-1	TRBJ2-7	TGCAGTGCGAACGGACAGGGCCTTGGCTACGAGCAGTACTTC	CSANGQGLGYEQYF
.	few	TRBV28	TRBJ2-6	TGTGCCAGCAGTTTCCCGAAGGGGGTCAGCACTGGGGCCAACGTCCTGACTTTC	CASSFPKGVSTGANVLTF
TRBD1	.	TRBV5-1	TRBJ2-5	TGCGCCAGCAGCCCAACAGGGGGATTATTCCAAGAGACCCAGTACTTC	CASSPTGGLFQETQYF
.	.	TRBV28	TRBJ2-5	TGTGCCAGCAGTTCCCCGAGGGACCAGTACTTC	CASSSPRDQYF
.	.	TRBV20-1	TRBJ2-3	TGCAGTGCTAGAGGATTGAGGGACGGAGGACCCACAGATACGCAGTATTTT	CSARGLRDGGPTDTQYF
TRBD1	.	TRBV6-6	TRBJ2-5	TGTGCCATCAGCCGACAGGGCCAAGAGACCCAGTACTTC	CAISRQGQETQYF
.	.	TRBV10-3	TRBJ2-1	TGTGCCATCGGATTTGGACAGTACAATGAGCAGTTCTTC	CAIGFGQYNEQFF
TRBD2	few	TRBV9	TRBJ2-1	TGTGCCAGCAGCGCCGCGGGGACTAGCGGGACTAGTGAGCAGTTCTTC	CASSAAGTSGTSEQFF
.	few	TRBV6-5	TRBJ2-5	TGTGCCAGCAGTCGGGCGGCTCAAGAGACCCAGTACTTC	CASSRAAQETQYF
.	.	TRBV10-3	TRBJ1-1	TGTGCCACGGGCAAGGACATGAACACTGAAGTTTTCTTT	CATGKDMNTEVFF
TRBD2	.	TRBV11-2	TRBJ2-1	TGTGCCAGCAGCTTTAGCGGGAGGAGGGATGAGCAGTTCTTC	CASSFSGRRDEQFF
TRBD2	.	TRBV29-1	TRBJ2-3	TGCAGCGTCGGGGGGGGGATGGAAAGCACAGCTACGCAGTATTTT	CSVGGGMESTATQYF
TRBD1	few	TRBV6-1	TRBJ1-4	TGTGCCAGTACTTTCAGGGGGAGGAATGAAAAACTGTTTTTT	CASTFRGRNEKLFF
.	few	TRBV10-3	TRBJ2-5	TGTGCCATCCCTTTGGAGGGAGTAAGGCAAGAGACCCAGTACTTC	CAIPLEGVRQETQYF
.	.	TRBV2	TRBJ2-1	TGTGCCAGCAGTGATAACCTTAGTCGTCATGAGCAGTTCTTC	CASSDNLSRHEQFF
TRBD2	few	TRBV20-1	TRBJ2-5	TGCAGTGCTAGAGATGTCCCTAGCGGGAGCCTGGGGCAAGAGACCCAGTACTTC	CSARDVPSGSLGQETQYF
TRBD2	.	TRBV27	TRBJ2-1	TGTGCCAGCAGTCTCTACGGACTAGCGGAGCAGTTCTTC	CASSLYGLAEQFF
.	.	TRBV25-1	TRBJ1-1	TGTGCCAGCAGTGAGAGGACTGAAGCTTTCTTT	CASSERTEAFF
.	.	TRBV7-8	TRBJ2-4	TGTGCCTGCAGCACTTCTCCGGGGGAGCAGTACTTC	CACSTSPGEQYF
TRBD1	.	TRBV28	TRBJ2-7	TGTGCCAGCAGTTCTCGGACAGGAACGAAGTACGAGCAGTACTTC	CASSSRTGTKYEQYF
.	.	TRBV5-1	TRBJ1-1	TGCGCCAGCAGCACCCAAAGGACGTCGAACACTGAAGCTTTCTTT	CASSTQRTSNTEAFF